This TCR beta chain is from a study of graft-versus-host responses after intestinal transplantation. For the study at large: Induction using anti-thymocyte globulin, followed by tacrolimus and steroids for about three years, was given to all recipients.

Study-level results: GvH clones appeared in recipient marrow, some first in ileum or blood.

This clone turned up a few times. Germline V gene lookup returns CDR1 SQVTM and CDR2 ANQGSEA. This CDR3 is built from 13 residues. The J segment lost 7 bases and the V segment lost 7 bases, leaving 8 bases of the junction unmatched. Sequenced by immunoSEQ multiplex PCR; TCRdb stores in-frame clones only, minus some. The table shows thousands of clones, with under 25% occurring only once. Irradiated, violet-dye-labeled stimulators (around 200,000) were plated alongside around 200,000 CFSE-labeled responders. Proliferating responders of the CD3+CD4+ and CD3+CD8+ phenotypes with low CFSE were sorted after the reaction.

This TCR was sampled from a human patient who was an organ donor for intestinal transplantation. The chain couples TRBV29-1 to TRBJ1-4, with TRBD1 matching over 8 bases. The input for sequencing was alloreactive CD4+ T cells from a mixed lymphocyte reaction culture, taken before transplantation. As to subset: CFSE-low proliferating T cells sorted from approximately 6-day pre-transplant mixed lymphocyte reaction (GvH or HvG direction). The CDR3: CSGRTGLGEKLFF. In nucleotides, the CDR3 is TGCAGCGGGAGGACAGGGTTAGGTGAAAAACTGTTTTTT.